The present TCR beta chain was sequenced within a study of T cell repertoires in cytomegalovirus infection. Study in general: Indications came from public TCR beta signatures; they pointed to CMV infection and to a matching HLA type. Study-level points and caveats: The ex vivo response was dominated by HLA-C-restricted CMV-specific TCR beta clonotypes.

TCRdb reprocessed the reads via MiXCR and lists one record per CDR3 protein. The data show about 920,000 distinct CDR3 sequences, approximately 31% seen once. The CDR3 is 18 amino acids. Germline CDR1 SGDLS, CDR2 YYNGEE. V dropped 0 bases and J dropped 3; count of bases not matched to a gene: 6. As for this clonotype: The antigen is not known.

The chain links TRBV9 to TRBJ2-6; 10 positions match TRBD1. The starting material was cultured CD8+ T cells from PBMCs, obtained from culture after CMV antigen stimulation. The receptor comes from a human donor in good health (CMV status not recorded). Some clones in this sample may be carry-over from other donors' samples. The CDR3 region has the DNA TGTGCCAGCAGCGTAGAGGGGACAGGGGCGGGTGGGGCCAACGTCCTGACTTTC. This encodes CASSVEGTGAGGANVLTF.